This section outlines one TCR beta chain sequence together with its context. Its specificity is unknown. This record belongs to a study of cytomegalovirus exposure and HLA in healthy donors. Study-wide background: The 100 to 150 validation repertoires and the approximately 670 first-cohort repertoires shared a platform, a later analysis reported. Findings of the study overall: Researchers counted around 160 TCR beta chains as cytomegalovirus-associated. Per published reports, the classifier diagnosed cytomegalovirus status with high specificity and sensitivity. A few chains linked to CMV were shown in vitro to be specific for CMV antigens.

Trimming cost V 2 bases and J 1 base, with 8 bases left between them. From germline, CDR1 is MNHEY and CDR2 SVGAGI. The CDR3 consists of 14 residues. Repertoires were generated with immunoSEQ multiplex PCR, while TCRdb's copy carries only in-frame clones and drops some. The sample includes about 56,000 clones, around 94% of them seen just once. This sequence originates from a young man in good health and CMV-seronegative. The chain recombines TRBV6-5 with TRBJ2-5, with a weak D call TRBD1 (6 bases). The sample taken for sequencing was PBMCs. The CDR3 DNA reads TGTGCCAGCAGTTACGGGGGCAGCCAAGAGACCCAGTACTTC. Translated: CASSYGGSQETQYF.